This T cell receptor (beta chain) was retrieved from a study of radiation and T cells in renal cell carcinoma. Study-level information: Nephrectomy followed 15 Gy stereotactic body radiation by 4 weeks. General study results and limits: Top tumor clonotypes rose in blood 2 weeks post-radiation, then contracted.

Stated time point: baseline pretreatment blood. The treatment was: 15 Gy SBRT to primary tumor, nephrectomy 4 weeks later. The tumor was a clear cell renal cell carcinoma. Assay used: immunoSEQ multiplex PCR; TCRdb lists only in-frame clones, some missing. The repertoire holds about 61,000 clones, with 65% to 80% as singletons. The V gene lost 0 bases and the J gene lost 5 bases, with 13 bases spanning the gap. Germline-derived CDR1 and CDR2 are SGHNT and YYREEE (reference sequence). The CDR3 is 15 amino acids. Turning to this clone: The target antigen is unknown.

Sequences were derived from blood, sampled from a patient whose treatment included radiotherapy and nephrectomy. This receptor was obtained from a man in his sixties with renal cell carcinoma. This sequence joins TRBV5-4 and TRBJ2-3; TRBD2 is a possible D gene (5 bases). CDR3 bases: TGTGCCAGCAGCTTGGGGACTTTGGCACAAGATACGCAGTATTTT. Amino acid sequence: CASSLGTLAQDTQYF.